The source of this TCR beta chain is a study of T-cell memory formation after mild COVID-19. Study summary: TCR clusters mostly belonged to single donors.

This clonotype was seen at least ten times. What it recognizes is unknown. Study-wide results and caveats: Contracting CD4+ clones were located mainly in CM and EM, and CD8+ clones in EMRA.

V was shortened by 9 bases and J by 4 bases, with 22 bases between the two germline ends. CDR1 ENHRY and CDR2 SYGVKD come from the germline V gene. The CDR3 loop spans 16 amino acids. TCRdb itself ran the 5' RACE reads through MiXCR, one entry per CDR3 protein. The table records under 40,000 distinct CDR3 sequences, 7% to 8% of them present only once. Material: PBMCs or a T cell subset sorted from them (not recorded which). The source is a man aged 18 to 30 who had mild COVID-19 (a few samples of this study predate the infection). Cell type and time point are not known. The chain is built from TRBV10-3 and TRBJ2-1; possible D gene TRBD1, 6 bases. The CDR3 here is CAITTGQSPSYNEQFF. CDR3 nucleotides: TGTGCCATTACTACCGGACAGAGCCCAAGTTACAATGAGCAGTTCTTC.